The 21 T cell receptor beta chains in this list originate from one sample, sequenced in a study of siplizumab effects on memory and regulatory T cells. Libraries were prepared by immunoSEQ multiplex PCR; TCRdb keeps only in-frame clonotypes and omits some of them. The sample records over 100,000 clones, 85% to 95% being singletons. Sequenced input: non-Treg CD4+ T cells sorted from blood. The source of these receptors is a human donor in good health.

J is TRBJ2-5 and V is TRBV4-1, with 7 bases that match TRBD2. The CDR3 totals 16 residues. V trimming: 4 bases; J trimming: 0 bases; junction bases outside the gene matches: 8. Germline lookup yields CDR1 MGHRA and CDR2 YSYEKL. In DNA form, the CDR3 reads TGCGCCAGCAGCCTCGGGAGGACTACCTACCAAGAGACCCAGTACTTC. Encoded protein: CASSLGRTTYQETQYF.

This clone was seen a handful of times. The chain recombines TRBV6-1 with TRBJ2-3; 10 bases map to TRBD2. V shed 4 bases and J 2 bases; nucleotides not matched to a gene: 3. Germline CDR1 is MNHNS and CDR2 is SASEGT. The CDR3 loop spans 15 amino acids. DNA of the CDR3: TGTGCCAGCAGTGCCCTAGCGGGGGACACAGATACGCAGTATTTT. Translated: CASSALAGDTDTQYF.

The chain combines TRBV5-1 with TRBJ2-1; TRBD2 aligns across 8 bases. The CDR3 has 14 amino acids. Trimming cost V 4 bases and J 8 bases; bases outside gene matches: 8. CDR1 and CDR2 (germline): SGHRS, YFSETQ. CDR3 protein: CASSDGTSMHEQFF. CDR3 DNA: TGCGCCAGCAGCGATGGGACTAGTATGCATGAGCAGTTCTTC.

The rearrangement uses TRBV18 and TRBJ2-2, with D possibly TRBD2 on 6 matching bases. V was clipped by 2 bases and J by 6 bases, with 13 bases between them. Germline-derived CDR1 and CDR2 are KGHSH and LQKENI. The CDR3 has 15 amino acids. The CDR3: CASSPLAGGPGELFF. The DNA for the CDR3 is TGTGCCAGCTCACCATTGGCCGGAGGGCCCGGGGAGCTGTTTTTT.

V gene TRBV7-2 combines with J gene TRBJ1-3, with D uncertain. CDR1 is SGHTA, CDR2 FQGNSA, per germline. The CDR3 is made up of 14 amino acids. V shed 1 base and J shed 4 bases, with 8 bases lying between them. In DNA form, the CDR3 reads TGTGCCAGCAGCTTAGGCGGGGAAGGAAACACCATATATTTT. It yields the protein CASSLGGEGNTIYF.

This chain links TRBV7-9 with TRBJ2-3; possibly TRBD1 for D (6 bases). The CDR3 loop spans 13 amino acids. Germline CDR1 SEHNR, CDR2 FQNEAQ (reference sequence). V lost 5 bases to trimming and J lost 6 bases, with 12 bases between them. The CDR3 nucleotides are TGTGCCAGCAGCGCCACAGGGTCGGATACGCAGTATTTT. It encodes CASSATGSDTQYF.

CDR3 loop: CASSYRGASSAEAFF. The DNA for the CDR3 is TGTGCCAGCAGTTATCGGGGAGCGTCAAGTGCTGAAGCTTTCTTT. V usage is TRBV6-5 and J usage is TRBJ1-1; D gene ambiguous. Trimming cost V 3 bases and J 6 bases, with 17 bases left between them. CDR1 and CDR2 (germline): MNHEY, SVGAGI. This CDR3 comprises 15 residues.

The gene calls are TRBV19 and TRBJ1-2; no clear D. The germline V gene has CDR1 LNHDA and CDR2 SQIVND (reference sequence). The CDR3 is 15 residues long. The ends were cut back, 1 base at V and 5 bases at J, with 14 bases in the middle. DNA of the CDR3: TGTGCCAGTAGTATAGTAGCACCGGGAGAGTATGGCTACACCTTC. Its protein product is CASSIVAPGEYGYTF.

This chain joins TRBV11-2 and TRBJ1-3; a possible D gene is TRBD1 (6 bases). Looked up from germline, CDR1 is SGHAT and CDR2 is FQNNGV. V dropped 1 base and J dropped 4 bases, with 17 bases sitting between them. CDR3 length: 17 amino acids. CDR3 protein: CASSLVLRDKAGNTIYF. CDR3 nucleotides: TGTGCCAGCAGCTTAGTTTTGCGGGACAAGGCCGGAAACACCATATATTTT. Variable domain in full (rest from reference TRBV11-2 and TRBJ1-3): EAGVAQSPRYKIIEKRQSVAFWCNPISGHATLYWYQQILGQGPKLLIQFQNNGVVDDSQLPKDRFSAERLKGVDSTLKIQPAKLEDSAVYLCASSLVLRDKAGNTIYFGEGSWLTVV.

The genes are TRBV19 and TRBJ2-3; no clear D gene. This CDR3 comprises 12 residues. The germline V gene has CDR1 LNHDA and CDR2 SQIVND (reference sequence). Trimming took off 4 bases at V and 7 bases at J, with 9 bases between the two ends. CDR3 residues: CASSTNGYTQYF. CDR3 nucleotides: TGTGCCAGTAGTACCAACGGATATACGCAGTATTTT.

The V and J genes are TRBV28 and TRBJ1-4, with unresolved D. V lost 3 bases, J lost 5 bases, and 10 bases lay in between. This CDR3 has 14 amino acids. Germline lookup yields CDR1 MDHEN and CDR2 SYDVKM. This CDR3 is CASSLVAKNEKLFF. The CDR3 DNA follows: TGTGCCAGCAGTTTGGTGGCTAAGAATGAAAAACTGTTTTTT.

The genes are TRBV6-5 and TRBJ1-2; D possibly corresponds to TRBD1 (6 bases). CDR1 is MNHEY, CDR2 SVGAGI, per germline. Trimming took 7 bases from V and 7 from J, leaving 19 bases between them. The CDR3 is 14 residues long. CDR3 amino acids: CASMGRGAGAGYTF. DNA for the CDR3: TGTGCCAGCATGGGAAGGGGGGCAGGGGCTGGCTACACCTTC.

The chain couples TRBV7-9 to TRBJ2-7; D possibly uses TRBD1 or TRBD2 (5 bases each). Germline CDR1 is SEHNR and CDR2 is FQNEAQ (reference sequence). The V and J ends lost 3 bases and 4 bases respectively, with 13 bases between them. The CDR3 contains 14 residues. CDR3 in amino acids: CASSFMSGTYEQYF. DNA for the CDR3: TGTGCCAGCAGCTTTATGTCAGGGACGTACGAGCAGTACTTC.

The V gene is TRBV6-5, the J gene TRBJ2-7; D is undetermined. Germline V gene lookup returns CDR1 MNHEY and CDR2 SVGAGI. The ends were cut back, 0 bases at V and 0 bases at J, with 12 bases in the middle. This CDR3 contains 16 residues. The CDR3 region is CASSYSSLRSSYEQYF. CDR3 bases: TGTGCCAGCAGTTACTCGAGCCTACGAAGCTCCTACGAGCAGTACTTC.

The chain is built from TRBV6-5 and TRBJ1-1; D may be TRBD1 (5 bases). V was pared by 2 bases and J by 5 bases, with 12 bases between. The CDR3 has 14 residues. Germline assignment: CDR1 MNHEY and CDR2 SVGAGI. CDR3 protein: CASSYGGVRTEAFF. CDR3 nucleotides: TGTGCCAGCAGTTACGGGGGAGTGCGGACTGAAGCTTTCTTT.

This clone appeared a single time. This sequence joins TRBV7-3 and TRBJ1-1, with 8 bases matching TRBD1. V shed 5 bases and J 4 bases; nucleotides not matched to a gene: 3. The CDR3 contains 13 residues. Germline CDR1 SGHTA, CDR2 FQGTGA. The CDR3 sequence is CASSTTGGTEAFF. CDR3 DNA sequence: TGTGCCAGCAGCACTACAGGGGGCACTGAAGCTTTCTTT. Drawing the rest from reference TRBV7-3 and TRBJ1-1, the complete variable domain is GAGVSQTPSNKVTEKGKYVELRCDPISGHTALYWYRQSLGQGPEFLIYFQGTGAADDSGLPNDRFFAVRPEGSVSTLKIQRTERGDSAVYLCASSTTGGTEAFFGQGTRLTVV.

This clone was counted only a few times. This chain connects TRBV28 to TRBJ2-4; TRBD1 might be the D (5 bases). Trimming left V 5 bases short and J 0 bases short, with 8 bases between. The CDR3 runs 14 residues. Germline assignment: CDR1 MDHEN and CDR2 SYDVKM. CDR3 DNA sequence: TGTGCCAGCAGTGCAGGGTTAGCCAAAAACATTCAGTACTTC. Residues: CASSAGLAKNIQYF.

CDR3 nucleotides: TGTGCCAGCAGCCAAGACAGGGCCTATGGCTACACCTTC. This gives the protein CASSQDRAYGYTF. The J gene is TRBJ1-2, the V gene TRBV5-4; the match to TRBD1 covers 7 bases. In germline, CDR1 is SGHNT, CDR2 YYREEE (reference sequence). With 4 bases clipped from V and 4 bases from J, the junction kept 4 bases outside the gene matches. This CDR3 comprises 13 residues. Full variable domain (outside the CDR3, taken from reference TRBV5-4 and TRBJ1-2): ETGVTQSPTHLIKTRGQQVTLRCSSQSGHNTVSWYQQALGQGPQFIFQYYREEENGRGNFPPRFSGLQFPNYSSELNVNALELDDSALYLCASSQDRAYGYTFGSGTRLTVV.

This chain connects TRBV7-9 to TRBJ1-2, with TRBD1 matching over 7 bases. V lost 4 bases and J lost 6; bases outside the gene matches: 8. Germline V CDR1 and CDR2: SEHNR, FQNEAQ (reference sequence). CDR3 length equals 14 residues. The CDR3 bases are TGTGCCAGCAGCTCGAAGCAGGGGACAGATGGCTACACCTTC. Its protein product is CASSSKQGTDGYTF.

This clone was counted only a few times. This chain links TRBV30 with TRBJ1-5, with D possibly being TRBD1 (5 bases). CDR3 length equals 15 residues. Trimming pared 3 bases from V and 3 bases from J, leaving 15 bases between. CDR1 is GTSNPN, CDR2 SVGIG, per germline (reference sequence). CDR3 coding DNA: TGTGCCTGGAGCCCCCCCGGGGGTACCAATCAGCCCCAGCATTTT. Translated, it gives CAWSPPGGTNQPQHF.

In this sample, this clone turned up once. This chain uses TRBV7-6 with TRBJ2-1, with 8 bases matching TRBD1. The CDR3 has 13 amino acids. Germline V CDR1 and CDR2: SGHVS, FNYEAQ. V lost 2 bases and J lost 12; bases outside the gene matches: 6. The CDR3 reads CASSLSDRGWQFF. The CDR3 region has the DNA TGTGCCAGCAGCTTATCCGACAGGGGATGGCAGTTCTTC. The full variable domain, rest sourced from reference TRBV7-6 and TRBJ2-1, is GAGVSQSPRYKVTKRGQDVALRCDPISGHVSLYWYRQALGQGPEFLTYFNYEAQQDKSGLPNDRFSAERPEGSISTLTIQRTEQRDSAMYRCASSLSDRGWQFFGPGTRLTVL.